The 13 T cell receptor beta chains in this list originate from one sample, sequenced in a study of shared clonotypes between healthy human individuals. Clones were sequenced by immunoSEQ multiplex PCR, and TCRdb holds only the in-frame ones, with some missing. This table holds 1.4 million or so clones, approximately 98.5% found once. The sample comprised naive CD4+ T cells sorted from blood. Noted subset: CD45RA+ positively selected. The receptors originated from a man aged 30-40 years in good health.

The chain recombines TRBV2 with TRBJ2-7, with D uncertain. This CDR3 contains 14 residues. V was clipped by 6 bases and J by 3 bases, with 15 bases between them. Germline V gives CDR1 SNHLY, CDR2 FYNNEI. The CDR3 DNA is TGTGCCAGCAGGAAGGAGACGGGTGACTACGAGCAGTACTTC. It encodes CASRKETGDYEQYF.

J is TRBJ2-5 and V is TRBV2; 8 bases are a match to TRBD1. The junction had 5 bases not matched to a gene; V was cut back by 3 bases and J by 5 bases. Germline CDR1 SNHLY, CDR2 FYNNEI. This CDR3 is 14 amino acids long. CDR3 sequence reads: CASSEDRAMETQYF. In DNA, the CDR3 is TGTGCCAGCAGTGAGGACAGGGCTATGGAGACCCAGTACTTC.

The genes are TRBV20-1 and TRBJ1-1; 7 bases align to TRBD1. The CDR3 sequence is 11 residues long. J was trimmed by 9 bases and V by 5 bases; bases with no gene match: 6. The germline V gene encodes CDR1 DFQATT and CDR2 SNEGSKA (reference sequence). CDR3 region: CSAEGQEQAFF. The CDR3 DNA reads TGCAGTGCTGAAGGACAGGAGCAAGCTTTCTTT.

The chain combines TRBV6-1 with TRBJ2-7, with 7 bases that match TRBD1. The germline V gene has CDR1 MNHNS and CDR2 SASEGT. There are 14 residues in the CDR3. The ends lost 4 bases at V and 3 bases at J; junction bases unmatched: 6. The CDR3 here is CASSARTGVYEQYF. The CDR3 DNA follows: TGTGCCAGCAGTGCTCGGACAGGAGTCTACGAGCAGTACTTC.

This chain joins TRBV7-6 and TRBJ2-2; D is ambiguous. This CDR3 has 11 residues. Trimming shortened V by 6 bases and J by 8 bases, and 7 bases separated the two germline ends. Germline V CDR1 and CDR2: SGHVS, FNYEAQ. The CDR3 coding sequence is TGTGCCAGCAGAATATCGGGGGAGCTGTTTTTT. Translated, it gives CASRISGELFF.

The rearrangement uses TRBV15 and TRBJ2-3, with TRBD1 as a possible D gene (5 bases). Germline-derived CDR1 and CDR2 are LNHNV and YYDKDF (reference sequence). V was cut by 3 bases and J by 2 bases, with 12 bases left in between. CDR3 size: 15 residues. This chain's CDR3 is CATSRSTENTDTQYF. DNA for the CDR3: TGTGCCACCAGCAGGTCGACAGAGAACACAGATACGCAGTATTTT. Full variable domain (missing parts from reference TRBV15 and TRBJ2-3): DAMVIQNPRYQVTQFGKPVTLSCSQTLNHNVMYWYQQKSSQAPKLLFHYYDKDFNNEADTPDNFQSRRPNTSFCFLDIRSPGLGDTAMYLCATSRSTENTDTQYFGPGTRLTVL.

The CDR3 sequence is CASSLRDRGETQYF. The CDR3 DNA sequence: TGTGCCAGCAGCTTAAGGGACAGGGGAGAGACCCAGTACTTC. This chain connects TRBV7-8 to TRBJ2-5; 10 nucleotides align to TRBD1. The length of the CDR3 is 14 residues. Unmatched junction bases numbered 1, after V lost 2 bases and J lost 4 bases. Germline CDR1 and CDR2: SGHVS and FQNEAQ.

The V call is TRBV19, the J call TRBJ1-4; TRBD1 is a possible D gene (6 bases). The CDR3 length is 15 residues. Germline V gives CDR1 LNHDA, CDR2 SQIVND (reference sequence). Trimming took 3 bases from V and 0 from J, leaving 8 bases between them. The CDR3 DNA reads TGTGCCAGTAGTATGGGGGCCGCAACTAATGAAAAACTGTTTTTT. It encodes CASSMGAATNEKLFF.

The CDR3 coding sequence is TGTGCCATCAGTGGCCCGGGACAGGGATCCATCTCTGGAAACACCATATATTTT. Protein sequence: CAISGPGQGSISGNTIYF. The chain couples TRBV10-3 to TRBJ1-3; the match to TRBD1 covers 9 bases. CDR1 ENHRY and CDR2 SYGVKD come from the germline V gene. V was pared by 4 bases and J by 0 bases, with 10 bases of the junction left unmatched. CDR3 size: 18 residues.

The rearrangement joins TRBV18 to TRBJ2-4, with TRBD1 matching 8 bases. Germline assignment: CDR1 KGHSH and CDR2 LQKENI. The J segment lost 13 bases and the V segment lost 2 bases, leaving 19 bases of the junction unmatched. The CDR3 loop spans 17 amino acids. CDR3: CASSPLAGQGPDQSQYF. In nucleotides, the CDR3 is TGTGCCAGCTCACCATTAGCCGGACAGGGCCCCGACCAGAGCCAGTACTTC.

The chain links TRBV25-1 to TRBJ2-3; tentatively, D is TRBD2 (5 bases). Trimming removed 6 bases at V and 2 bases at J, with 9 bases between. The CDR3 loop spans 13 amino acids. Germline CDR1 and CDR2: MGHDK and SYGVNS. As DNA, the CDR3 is TGTGCCAGCAGCCTCGGACTCACAGATACGCAGTATTTT. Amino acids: CASSLGLTDTQYF.

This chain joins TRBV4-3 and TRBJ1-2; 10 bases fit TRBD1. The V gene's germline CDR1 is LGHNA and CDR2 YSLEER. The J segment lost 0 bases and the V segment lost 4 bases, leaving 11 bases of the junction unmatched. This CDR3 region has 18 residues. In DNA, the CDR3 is TGCGCCAGCAGCCCCGGACAGGGGGTCCTGTCTCCTAACTATGGCTACACCTTC. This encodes CASSPGQGVLSPNYGYTF.

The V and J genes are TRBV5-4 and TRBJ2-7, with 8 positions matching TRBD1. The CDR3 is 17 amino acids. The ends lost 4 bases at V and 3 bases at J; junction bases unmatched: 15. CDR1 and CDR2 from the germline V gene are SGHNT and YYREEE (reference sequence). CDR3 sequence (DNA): TGTGCCAGCAGCGCAAGACGCGGACAGGGTAATTTCTACGAGCAGTACTTC. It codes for CASSARRGQGNFYEQYF.